The table lists the clone carrying this TCR beta chain with many counts. This entry comes from a study of early T cells in non-severe SARS-CoV-2 infection. The overall study: The chains were unpaired, and the sequenced material was bulk RNA from unsorted whole blood.

From the 5' RACE reads, TCRdb called clonotypes with MiXCR, one entry per CDR3 protein. The profile shows tens of thousands of distinct CDR3 sequences, about 5.6% of them singletons. The germline V gene encodes CDR1 SGHNT and CDR2 YYREEE (reference sequence). The CDR3 loop spans 16 amino acids. Trimming removed 2 bases at V and 7 bases at J, with 22 bases between. This receptor was taken from an adult who was a healthcare worker with PCR-confirmed SARS-CoV-2 infection or an uninfected control (not recorded which). Sequenced material: whole blood. V usage is TRBV5-4 and J usage is TRBJ2-7; D is perhaps TRBD1 or TRBD2 (5 bases each). CDR3 in amino acids: CASSLPGTQAGYEQYF. CDR3 DNA sequence: TGTGCCAGCAGCTTACCTGGGACGCAGGCGGGTTATGAGCAGTACTTC.